This TCR beta chain was profiled in a study of identical twins. General observations from the study: Conclusions were based on cross-sectional statistical analysis, without following the same donors.

CDR3 length: 13 residues. Germline V gives CDR1 SNHLY, CDR2 FYNNEI. V lost 7 bases, J lost 6 bases, and 14 bases lay in between. This clonotype has at least ten counts. Its target is not known. MiXCR was run by TCRdb on the 5' RACE reads, yielding one entry per CDR3 protein. The sample holds about 700,000 distinct CDR3 sequences, 8.5% to 9% seen once. Everyone who gave samples was a healthy Caucasian. This sample was also put to use in a study of yellow fever vaccine responses in identical twins.

The sequenced sample was PBMCs. The TCR comes from a young woman in good health. This chain joins TRBV2 and TRBJ2-3; no clear D gene. The chain's CDR3 is CASNSLEADTQYF. The CDR3 bases are TGTGCCAGCAATAGTCTGGAAGCTGATACGCAGTATTTT.